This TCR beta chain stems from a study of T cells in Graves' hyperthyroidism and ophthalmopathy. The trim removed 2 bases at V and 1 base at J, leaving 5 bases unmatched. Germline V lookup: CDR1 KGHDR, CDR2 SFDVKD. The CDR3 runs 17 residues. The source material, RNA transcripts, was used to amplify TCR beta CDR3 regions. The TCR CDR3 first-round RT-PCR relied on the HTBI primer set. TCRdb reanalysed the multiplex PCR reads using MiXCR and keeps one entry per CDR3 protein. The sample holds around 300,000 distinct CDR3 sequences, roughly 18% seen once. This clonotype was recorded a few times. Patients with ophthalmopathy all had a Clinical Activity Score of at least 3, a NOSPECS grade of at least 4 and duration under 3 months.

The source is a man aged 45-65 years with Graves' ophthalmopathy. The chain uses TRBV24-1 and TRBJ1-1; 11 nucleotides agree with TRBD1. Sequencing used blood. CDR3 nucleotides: TGTGCCACCAGTGATTCCGGACAGGGGGCCCAGAACACTGAAGCTTTCTTT. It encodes CATSDSGQGAQNTEAFF.